This T cell receptor (beta chain) was sequenced for a study of T cell responses to AZD1222 COVID-19 vaccine. On the study more broadly: Analysis merged second doses at about 4 or about 12 weeks.

Study results and limitations: It was only after the peak T cell response that any repertoires were sampled. Just 6 or 7 people given AZD1222 tested seropositive at baseline. Clonal diversity was possibly underestimated, and white British individuals and females predominated among donors.

About this clone itself: Its antigen is currently unknown.

Method: immunoSEQ multiplex PCR; TCRdb's copy keeps in-frame clones and lacks some. The table records 90,000 to 150,000 clones, roughly 88% of them present only once. With 6 bases clipped from V and 2 bases from J, the junction kept 9 bases outside the gene matches. CDR3 length: 16 residues. Germline values: CDR1 MGHRA, CDR2 YSYEKL. Material: peripheral blood, obtained on day 0 of AZD1222 vaccination. This clonotype originated in an adult in good health. This sequence joins TRBV4-1 and TRBJ1-5; 8 nucleotides match TRBD1. The CDR3 region is CASRLSQGDGNQPQHF. Written as DNA, the CDR3 is TGCGCCAGCAGATTATCACAGGGGGACGGCAATCAGCCCCAGCATTTT.